This T cell receptor (beta chain) originates from a study of T-cell reconstitution after alpha-beta-depleted transplantation in children. The TCRbeta library incorporated unique molecular identifiers. TCRdb ran MiXCR on the PCR reads and lists one entry per CDR3 protein. The sample holds around 240,000 distinct CDR3 sequences, approximately 9.9% seen once. Looked up from germline, CDR1 is SGHKS and CDR2 is YYEKEE (reference sequence). Trimming took 4 bases from V and 8 from J; bases not matched to a gene: 9. This CDR3 spans 14 amino acids. Ten or more counts support this clonotype. The sequenced sample was PBMCs from the stem cell graft donor, obtained from the stem cell graft. The chain has TRBV5-5 and TRBJ1-5, with 7 nucleotides matching TRBD1. The source is a human donor who donated a stem cell graft to a child with SCID. In DNA form, the CDR3 reads TGTGCCAGCAGCCCGGGACAGATCTCGGAGCCCCAGCATTTT. Its translation: CASSPGQISEPQHF.